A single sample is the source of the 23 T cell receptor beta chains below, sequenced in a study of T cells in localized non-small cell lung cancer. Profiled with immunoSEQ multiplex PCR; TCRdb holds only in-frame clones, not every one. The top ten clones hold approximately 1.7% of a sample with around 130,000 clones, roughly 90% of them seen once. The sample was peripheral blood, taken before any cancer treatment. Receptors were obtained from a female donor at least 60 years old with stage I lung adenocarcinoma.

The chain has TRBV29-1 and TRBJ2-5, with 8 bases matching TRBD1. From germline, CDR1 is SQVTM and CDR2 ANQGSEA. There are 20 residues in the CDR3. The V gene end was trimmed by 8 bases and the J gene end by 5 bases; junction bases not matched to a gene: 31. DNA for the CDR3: TGCAGCACGGCGGGGTCCGTGGGCAGGGGGCGCGCGCTCGTTATGGAGACCCAGTACTTC. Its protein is CSTAGSVGRGRALVMETQYF.

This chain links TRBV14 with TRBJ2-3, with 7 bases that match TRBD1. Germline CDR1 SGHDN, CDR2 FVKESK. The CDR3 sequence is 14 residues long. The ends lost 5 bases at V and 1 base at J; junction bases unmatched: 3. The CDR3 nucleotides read TGTGCCAGCAGCGTTGGACAGGGCACAGATACGCAGTATTTT. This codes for CASSVGQGTDTQYF.

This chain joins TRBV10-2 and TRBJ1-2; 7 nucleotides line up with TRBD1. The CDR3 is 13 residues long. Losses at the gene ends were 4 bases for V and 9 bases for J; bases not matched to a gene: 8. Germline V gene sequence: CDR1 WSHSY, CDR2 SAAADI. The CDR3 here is CASSATGEDSYTF. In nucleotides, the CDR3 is TGCGCCAGCAGTGCCACAGGGGAAGATAGCTACACCTTC.

The CDR3: CAIGTGENSYEQYF. CDR3 nucleotides: TGTGCCATCGGAACAGGGGAGAATAGCTACGAGCAGTACTTC. The gene calls are TRBV10-3 and TRBJ2-7, with 7 positions matching TRBD1. CDR3 length: 14 residues. Looked up from germline, CDR1 is ENHRY and CDR2 is SYGVKD. Trimming took 8 bases from V and 3 from J; bases not matched to a gene: 10.

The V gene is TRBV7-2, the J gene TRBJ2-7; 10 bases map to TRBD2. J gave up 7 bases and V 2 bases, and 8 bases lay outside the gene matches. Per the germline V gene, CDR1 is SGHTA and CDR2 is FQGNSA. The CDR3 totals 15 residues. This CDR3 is CASSLLASGRGEQYF. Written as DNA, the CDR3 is TGTGCCAGCAGCTTATTAGCTAGCGGGAGAGGTGAGCAGTACTTC.

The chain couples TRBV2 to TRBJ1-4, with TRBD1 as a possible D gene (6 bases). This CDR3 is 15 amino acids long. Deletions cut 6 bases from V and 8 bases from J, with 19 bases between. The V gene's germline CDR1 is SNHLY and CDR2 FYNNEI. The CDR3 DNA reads TGTGCCAGCAGGAACCGGGACATAGCTTACGAAAAACTGTTTTTT. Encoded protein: CASRNRDIAYEKLFF.

The CDR3 coding sequence is TGCAGCGTCGGGCTCCCGGGCGGTGGAAACACCATATATTTT. Translation: CSVGLPGGGNTIYF. The J gene is TRBJ1-3, the V gene TRBV29-1; D is ambiguous. The CDR3 runs 14 residues. The V end lost 6 bases, the J end lost 3 bases, and 15 bases lay between the germline ends. CDR1 is SQVTM and CDR2 is ANQGSEA in the germline V gene.

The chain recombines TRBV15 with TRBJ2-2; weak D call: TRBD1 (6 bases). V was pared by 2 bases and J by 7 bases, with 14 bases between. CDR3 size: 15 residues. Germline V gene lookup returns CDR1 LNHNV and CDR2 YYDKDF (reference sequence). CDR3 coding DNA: TGTGCCACCAGCAGACTTAACAGGGCGGGCGGGGAGCTGTTTTTT. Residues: CATSRLNRAGGELFF.

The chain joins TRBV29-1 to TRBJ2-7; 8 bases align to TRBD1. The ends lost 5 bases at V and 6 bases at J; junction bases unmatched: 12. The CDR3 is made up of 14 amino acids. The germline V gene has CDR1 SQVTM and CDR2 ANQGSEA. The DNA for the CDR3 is TGCAGCGTTTTTGGGACAGGTAGAGGATCCGAGCAGTACTTC. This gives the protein CSVFGTGRGSEQYF.

CDR3 in amino acids: CASSPPPGGLNEQFF. In DNA form, the CDR3 reads TGTGCCAGCAGCCCCCCTCCGGGAGGGTTAAATGAGCAGTTCTTC. J is TRBJ2-1 and V is TRBV6-1, with 8 bases fitting TRBD2. The CDR3 contains 15 residues. CDR1 and CDR2 (germline): MNHNS, SASEGT. Unmatched junction bases numbered 11, after V lost 6 bases and J lost 7 bases.

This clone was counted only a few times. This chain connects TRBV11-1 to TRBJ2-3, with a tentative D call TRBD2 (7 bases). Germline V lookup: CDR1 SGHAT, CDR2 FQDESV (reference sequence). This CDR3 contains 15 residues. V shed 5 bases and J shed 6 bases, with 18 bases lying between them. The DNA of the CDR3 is TGTGCCAGCAGCCCCACTGGCGGGGGCGCGGATACGCAGTATTTT. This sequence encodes CASSPTGGGADTQYF.

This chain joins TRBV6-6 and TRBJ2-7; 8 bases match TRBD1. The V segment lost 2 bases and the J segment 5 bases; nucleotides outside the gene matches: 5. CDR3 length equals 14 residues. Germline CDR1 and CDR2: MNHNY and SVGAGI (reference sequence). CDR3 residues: CASSYPAGGHEQYF. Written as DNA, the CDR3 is TGTGCCAGCAGTTACCCCGCAGGGGGCCACGAGCAGTACTTC.

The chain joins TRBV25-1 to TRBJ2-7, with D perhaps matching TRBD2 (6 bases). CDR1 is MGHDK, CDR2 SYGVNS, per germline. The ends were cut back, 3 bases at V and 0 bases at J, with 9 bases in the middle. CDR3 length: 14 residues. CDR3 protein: CASSDGGSSYEQYF. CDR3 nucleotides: TGTGCCAGCAGTGACGGAGGGAGCTCCTACGAGCAGTACTTC.

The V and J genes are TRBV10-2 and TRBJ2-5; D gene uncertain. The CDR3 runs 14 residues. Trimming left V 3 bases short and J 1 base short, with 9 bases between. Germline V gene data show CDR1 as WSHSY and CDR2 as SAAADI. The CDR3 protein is CASSESLTQETQYF. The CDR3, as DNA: TGCGCCAGCAGTGAATCTTTAACCCAAGAGACCCAGTACTTC.

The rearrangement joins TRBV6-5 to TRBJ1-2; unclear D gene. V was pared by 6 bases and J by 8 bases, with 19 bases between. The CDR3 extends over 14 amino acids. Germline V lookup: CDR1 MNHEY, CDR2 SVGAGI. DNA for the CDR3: TGTGCCAGCAGACCTGACGGTCGAGTTGAGGGCTACACCTTC. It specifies CASRPDGRVEGYTF.

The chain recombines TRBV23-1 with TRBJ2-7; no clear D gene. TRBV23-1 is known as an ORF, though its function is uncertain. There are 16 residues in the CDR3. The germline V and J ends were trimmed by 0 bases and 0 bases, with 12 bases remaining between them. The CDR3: CASSQSSQRVSYEQYF. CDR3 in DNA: TGCGCCAGCAGTCAATCCTCCCAACGAGTCTCCTACGAGCAGTACTTC.

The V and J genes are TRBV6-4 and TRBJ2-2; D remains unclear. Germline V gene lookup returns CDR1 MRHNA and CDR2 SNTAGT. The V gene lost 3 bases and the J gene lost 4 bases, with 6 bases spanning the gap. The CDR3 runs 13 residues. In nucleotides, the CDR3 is TGTGCCAGCAGTGAAACTCCCACCGGGGAGCTGTTTTTT. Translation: CASSETPTGELFF.

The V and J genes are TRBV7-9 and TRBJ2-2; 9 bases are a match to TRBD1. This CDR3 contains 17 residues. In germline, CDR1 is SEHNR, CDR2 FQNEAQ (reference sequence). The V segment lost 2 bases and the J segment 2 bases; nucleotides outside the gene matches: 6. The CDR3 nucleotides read TGTGCCAGCAGCTTAAAATGGGACAGGGCCAACACCGGGGAGCTGTTTTTT. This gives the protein CASSLKWDRANTGELFF.

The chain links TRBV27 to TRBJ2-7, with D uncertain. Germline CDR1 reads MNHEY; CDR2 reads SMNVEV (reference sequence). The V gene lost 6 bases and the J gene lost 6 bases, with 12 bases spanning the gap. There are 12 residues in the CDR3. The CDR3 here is CASRFNSGEQYF. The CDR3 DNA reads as TGTGCCAGCAGATTTAATTCGGGCGAGCAGTACTTC.

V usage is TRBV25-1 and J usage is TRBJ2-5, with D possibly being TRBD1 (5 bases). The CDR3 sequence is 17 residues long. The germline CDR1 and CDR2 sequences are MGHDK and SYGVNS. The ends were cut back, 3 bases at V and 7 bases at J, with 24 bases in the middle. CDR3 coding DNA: TGTGCCAGCAGTGATGTCGGCAGGCGAATATTAACAGGGACCCAGTACTTC. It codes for CASSDVGRRILTGTQYF. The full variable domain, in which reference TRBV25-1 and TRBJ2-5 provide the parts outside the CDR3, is EADIYQTPRYLVIGTGKKITLECSQTMGHDKMYWYQQDPGMELHLIHYSYGVNSTEKGDLSSESTVSRIRTEHFPLTLESARPSHTSQYLCASSDVGRRILTGTQYFGPGTRLLVL.

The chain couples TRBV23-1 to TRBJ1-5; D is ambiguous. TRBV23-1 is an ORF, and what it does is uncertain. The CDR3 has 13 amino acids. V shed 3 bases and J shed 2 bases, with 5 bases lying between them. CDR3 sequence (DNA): TGCGCCAGCAGTCACGGGGGCAATCAGCCCCAGCATTTT. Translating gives CASSHGGNQPQHF.

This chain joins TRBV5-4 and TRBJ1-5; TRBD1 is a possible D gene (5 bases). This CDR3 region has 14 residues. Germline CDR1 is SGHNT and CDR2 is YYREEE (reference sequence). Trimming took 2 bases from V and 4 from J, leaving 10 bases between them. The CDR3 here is CASSFGGRNQPQHF. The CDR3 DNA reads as TGTGCCAGCAGCTTTGGGGGACGAAATCAGCCCCAGCATTTT.

CDR3: CASRTRGGETQYF. In nucleotides, the CDR3 is TGTGCCAGCAGAACGAGGGGGGGGGAGACCCAGTACTTC. This sequence joins TRBV7-2 and TRBJ2-5; maybe TRBD2 (7 bases). Germline CDR1 reads SGHTA; CDR2 reads FQGNSA. V was trimmed by 6 bases and J by 5 bases, leaving 13 bases between them. The CDR3 loop spans 13 amino acids.